A selection of T cell receptor beta chains follows, all from one sample in a study of T cell responses to AZD1222 COVID-19 vaccine. Repertoires were generated with immunoSEQ multiplex PCR, while TCRdb's copy carries only in-frame clones and drops some. The sample lists about 120,000 clones, around 87% occurring once. The sample consisted of peripheral blood, taken 28 days after the second AZD1222 dose. These receptors were taken from an adult who received the AZD1222 COVID-19 vaccine. The CDR3 runs from the conserved cysteine through the conserved F or W. D genes are given only for firm matches. The size entry is marked missing in some rows and otherwise reads once, few, many or a size class.

J gene: TRBJ2-7; V gene: TRBV6-5; clone size: NA; D gene: TRBD2; CDR3 DNA: TGTGCCAGCAATAGACCGGGGCCGGGGGGCGAGCAGTACTTC; CDR3 protein: CASNRPGPGGEQYF
J gene: TRBJ2-1; V gene: TRBV7-2; clone size: NA; D gene: TRBD2; CDR3 DNA: TGTGCCAGCAGACACCAGCGGGGGGGTGGTAATGAGCAGTTCTTC; CDR3 protein: CASRHQRGGGNEQFF
J gene: TRBJ2-7; V gene: TRBV11-1; clone size: NA; D gene: TRBD1; CDR3 DNA: TGTGCCAGCAGCTTATGGGGACAGCACTACGAGCAGTACTTC; CDR3 protein: CASSLWGQHYEQYF
J gene: TRBJ2-2; V gene: TRBV5-5; clone size: NA; D gene: NA; CDR3 DNA: TGTGCCAGCAGCTTGGCCTTACGAGGTTACACCGGGGAGCTGTTTTTT; CDR3 protein: CASSLALRGYTGELFF
J gene: TRBJ2-2; V gene: TRBV7-9; clone size: NA; D gene: NA; CDR3 DNA: TGTGCCAGCAGCCCCGTAAGATCGCTACTCCTCCCCGGGGAGCTGTTTTTT; CDR3 protein: CASSPVRSLLLPGELFF
J gene: TRBJ1-2; V gene: TRBV30; clone size: NA; D gene: TRBD1; CDR3 DNA: TGTGCCTGGAGACCTACAGGGGGTGACGGCTACACCTTC; CDR3 protein: CAWRPTGGDGYTF
J gene: TRBJ2-2; V gene: TRBV30; clone size: NA; D gene: NA; CDR3 DNA: TGTGCCTGGAGCCTTGGACTGAACACCGGGGAGCTGTTTTTT; CDR3 protein: CAWSLGLNTGELFF
J gene: TRBJ1-2; V gene: TRBV12-3/TRBV12-4; clone size: NA; D gene: NA; CDR3 DNA: TGTGCCAGCAGTTGGGCAGTTAACTATGGCTACACCTTC; CDR3 protein: CASSWAVNYGYTF
J gene: TRBJ1-6; V gene: TRBV7-2; clone size: once; D gene: NA; CDR3 DNA: TGTGCCAGCAGCTCCGAAGCCAGGATCAATTCACCCCTCCACTTT; CDR3 protein: CASSSEARINSPLHF
J gene: TRBJ1-2; V gene: TRBV4-1; clone size: NA; D gene: TRBD1; CDR3 DNA: TGCGCCAGCAGCCCCAGGACAGGGGGCAGCTATGGCTACACCTTC; CDR3 protein: CASSPRTGGSYGYTF
J gene: TRBJ1-5; V gene: TRBV5-1; clone size: NA; D gene: NA; CDR3 DNA: TGCGCCAGCAGCTTGACGGGCCCAGGCTTCAATCAGCCCCAGCATTTT; CDR3 protein: CASSLTGPGFNQPQHF
J gene: TRBJ2-7; V gene: TRBV15; clone size: NA; D gene: NA; CDR3 DNA: TGTGCCACCAGCAGAGTTTCGGGCGAGCAGTACTTC; CDR3 protein: CATSRVSGEQYF
J gene: TRBJ1-1; V gene: TRBV5-6; clone size: NA; D gene: TRBD1; CDR3 DNA: TGTGCCAGCAGCTTGGAGGGAGGGGGCGTTGTAAAAGCTTTCTTT; CDR3 protein: CASSLEGGGVVKAFF
J gene: TRBJ2-3; V gene: TRBV13; clone size: NA; D gene: TRBD2; CDR3 DNA: TGTGCCAGCAGCTTTACGACTAGCGGGGGGGCCGGAAGCACAGATACGCAGTATTTT; CDR3 protein: CASSFTTSGGAGSTDTQYF
J gene: TRBJ2-4; V gene: TRBV28; clone size: NA; D gene: NA; CDR3 DNA: TGTGCCAGCAGTTTACCCTCGGCCGGGGGCGGAAACATTCAGTACTTC; CDR3 protein: CASSLPSAGGGNIQYF
J gene: TRBJ2-2; V gene: TRBV19; clone size: NA; D gene: TRBD1; CDR3 DNA: TGTGCCAGTAGCAGACAGGGGGACACCGGGGAGCTGTTTTTT; CDR3 protein: CASSRQGDTGELFF
J gene: TRBJ2-5; V gene: TRBV18; clone size: NA; D gene: TRBD2; CDR3 DNA: TGTGCCAGCTCACCACCCAGCGGGGCTCAAGAGACCCAGTACTTC; CDR3 protein: CASSPPSGAQETQYF
J gene: TRBJ1-1; V gene: TRBV10-2; clone size: NA; D gene: NA; CDR3 DNA: TGCGCCAGCAGGAACAGGAAACACACTGAAGCTTTCTTT; CDR3 protein: CASRNRKHTEAFF
J gene: TRBJ1-2; V gene: TRBV7-3; clone size: NA; D gene: TRBD1; CDR3 DNA: TGTGCCAGCAGCACCGGGACAGGCCCCTATGGCTACACCTTC; CDR3 protein: CASSTGTGPYGYTF
J gene: TRBJ1-4; V gene: TRBV27; clone size: NA; D gene: NA; CDR3 DNA: TGTGCCAGCAGTTTTAATAATGAAAAACTGTTTTTT; CDR3 protein: CASSFNNEKLFF
J gene: TRBJ1-2; V gene: TRBV9; clone size: NA; D gene: NA; CDR3 DNA: TGTGCCAGCAGCGTAGAGGCTAACTATGGCTACACCTTC; CDR3 protein: CASSVEANYGYTF
J gene: TRBJ2-7; V gene: TRBV9; clone size: NA; D gene: NA; CDR3 DNA: TGTGCCAGCAGCGTAACCGGGACTTTTAGGGAGCAGTACTTC; CDR3 protein: CASSVTGTFREQYF
J gene: TRBJ1-1; V gene: TRBV4-2; clone size: NA; D gene: NA; CDR3 DNA: TGTGCCAGCAGCCAAGATGGGGGTAGGGCTGAAGCTTTCTTT; CDR3 protein: CASSQDGGRAEAFF
J gene: TRBJ2-3; V gene: TRBV27; clone size: once; D gene: NA; CDR3 DNA: TGTGCCAGCAGTTCCCTGACCCGAACAGATACGCAGTATTTT; CDR3 protein: CASSSLTRTDTQYF
J gene: TRBJ1-6; V gene: TRBV3-1/TRBV3-2; clone size: NA; D gene: NA; CDR3 DNA: TGTGCCAGCAGCCGCACCGGGGACTTTAATTCACCCCTCCACTTT; CDR3 protein: CASSRTGDFNSPLHF
J gene: TRBJ1-2; V gene: TRBV7-9; clone size: NA; D gene: TRBD1; CDR3 DNA: TGTGCCAGCACAGGGACAGGGCATAAGGTTAACACCTTC; CDR3 protein: CASTGTGHKVNTF
J gene: TRBJ2-7; V gene: TRBV21-1; clone size: NA; D gene: NA; CDR3 DNA: TGTGCCAGCAGCAAAGCGGGACAGGGGGCCCGCTACGAGCAGTACTTC; CDR3 protein: CASSKAGQGARYEQYF
J gene: TRBJ1-1; V gene: TRBV7-2; clone size: NA; D gene: NA; CDR3 DNA: TGTGCCAGCAGCCTATCCCTAGAGGGAATAACTTTCTTT; CDR3 protein: CASSLSLEGITFF
J gene: TRBJ1-5; V gene: TRBV6-6; clone size: once; D gene: TRBD1; CDR3 DNA: TGTGCCAGCAGTTCCGGACAGGGCGGCAATCAGCCCCAGCATTTT; CDR3 protein: CASSSGQGGNQPQHF
J gene: TRBJ1-3; V gene: TRBV28; clone size: NA; D gene: NA; CDR3 DNA: TGTGCCACCCTACCGGGAAACTCTGGAAACACCATATATTTT; CDR3 protein: CATLPGNSGNTIYF
J gene: TRBJ2-7; V gene: TRBV28; clone size: NA; D gene: NA; CDR3 DNA: TGTGCCAGCATTCCTAGCAGGGGAGACTTCTCCGAGCAGTACTTC; CDR3 protein: CASIPSRGDFSEQYF
J gene: TRBJ2-5; V gene: TRBV29-1; clone size: NA; D gene: NA; CDR3 DNA: TGCAGCGTTGCAGGCATTGTAGCGGTGACCCAGTACTTC; CDR3 protein: CSVAGIVAVTQYF